These 15 T cell receptor beta chains came from one sample sequenced in a study of blood T cell repertoires in COVID-19. Data came from immunoSEQ multiplex PCR; TCRdb stores just in-frame clones and leaves some out. The sample holds some 40,000 clones, roughly three quarters seen once. Sequenced material: peripheral blood. The receptors originated from a man between 65 and 80 years old with acute or convalescent COVID-19.

J is TRBJ2-6 and V is TRBV4-2; D perhaps matches TRBD2 (6 bases). Germline values: CDR1 LGHNA, CDR2 YNFKEQ. The CDR3 is 17 amino acids. Trimming left V 2 bases short and J 1 base short, with 12 bases between. The CDR3 DNA is TGTGCCAGCAGCCAACAAATCGGAGGGTCTGGGGCCAACGTCCTGACTTTC. Protein sequence: CASSQQIGGSGANVLTF.

The chain has TRBV18 and TRBJ1-2, with TRBD1 identical over 7 bases. V lost 4 bases to trimming and J lost 4 bases; unmatched junction nucleotides: 15. CDR3 length equals 17 residues. Looked up from germline, CDR1 is KGHSH and CDR2 is LQKENI. This chain's CDR3 is CASSLRGSVVRVYGYTF. CDR3 DNA sequence: TGTGCCAGCTCACTCAGGGGGTCGGTTGTAAGGGTCTATGGCTACACCTTC. The entire variable domain, with the rest obtained from reference TRBV18 and TRBJ1-2, is as follows: NAGVMQNPRHLVRRRGQEARLRCSPMKGHSHVYWYRQLPEEGLKFMVYLQKENIIDESGMPKERFSAEFPKEGPSILRIQQVVRGDSAAYFCASSLRGSVVRVYGYTFGSGTRLTVV.

V is TRBV6-6 and J is TRBJ1-5; D possibly corresponds to TRBD1 (6 bases). The CDR3 loop spans 13 amino acids. Germline V CDR1 and CDR2: MNHNY, SVGAGI (reference sequence). V was pared by 8 bases and J by 5 bases, with 13 bases between. CDR3 sequence reads: CASVGQLYQPQHF. In DNA, the CDR3 is TGTGCCAGCGTTGGACAGCTGTATCAGCCCCAGCATTTT.

This clone was seen more than once but under ten times. The chain uses TRBV6-2 or TRBV6-3 and TRBJ1-1; D unresolved. This CDR3 spans 12 amino acids. V lost 2 bases to trimming and J lost 2 bases, with 3 bases between them. From germline, CDR1 is MNHEY and CDR2 SVGEGT. The CDR3 loop is CASSYTNTEAFF. DNA of the CDR3: TGTGCCAGCAGTTACACTAACACTGAAGCTTTCTTT.

The chain combines TRBV4-3 with TRBJ1-3; D gene ambiguous. In germline, CDR1 is LGHNA, CDR2 YSLEER. Trimming stripped 2 bases from V and 9 bases from J, with 23 bases between. The CDR3 consists of 17 residues. CDR3 nucleotide sequence: TGCGCCAGCAGCCAACCCTCAGGTGGTGCAGTCGTATCCACCATATATTTT. The encoded protein is CASSQPSGGAVVSTIYF.

V usage is TRBV5-4 and J usage is TRBJ1-1; tentatively, D is TRBD1 (6 bases). V lost 6 bases and J lost 3, with 12 bases in between. The CDR3 is 13 residues long. The germline V gene has CDR1 SGHNT and CDR2 YYREEE (reference sequence). CDR3 DNA: TGTGCCAGCATCCCGGACAGCCACACTGAAGCTTTCTTT. Amino acid sequence: CASIPDSHTEAFF.

The chain combines TRBV3-1 (or the pseudogene TRBV3-2) with TRBJ1-4; 7 bases align to TRBD1. V trimming: 3 bases; J trimming: 7 bases; junction bases outside the gene matches: 8. Germline CDR1 LGHDT, CDR2 YNNKEL (reference sequence). The CDR3 runs to 15 residues. CDR3 loop: CASSQGDRVFEKLFF. The CDR3 DNA sequence: TGTGCCAGCAGCCAGGGCGACAGGGTATTTGAAAAACTGTTTTTT.

The CDR3 reads CASSIGRSVNTEAFF. CDR3 bases: TGTGCCAGTAGTATAGGGCGGTCCGTGAACACTGAAGCTTTCTTT. The chain carries TRBV19 and TRBJ1-1; D is ambiguous. Germline lookup yields CDR1 LNHDA and CDR2 SQIVND (reference sequence). Between the trimmed V and J ends, which lost 1 base and 0 bases, there was a span of 9 bases. CDR3 length equals 15 residues.

J is TRBJ1-5 and V is TRBV6-1; D uncertain. The CDR3 is made up of 13 amino acids. Germline lookup yields CDR1 MNHNS and CDR2 SASEGT. V was pared by 2 bases and J by 7 bases, with 9 bases between. CDR3 DNA sequence: TGTGCCAGCAGTGAATTTCGGGAGCAGCCCCAGCATTTT. Translated: CASSEFREQPQHF.

For this clone: Other nucleotide sequences in the sample specify the same CDR3. The chain has TRBV9 and TRBJ1-2; 9 bases map to TRBD1. Germline V gives CDR1 SGDLS, CDR2 YYNGEE. After removal of 5 bases from V and 2 bases from J, the junction contained 7 bases not matched to a gene. This CDR3 is 15 amino acids long. The CDR3 here is CASSPPGQGNYGYTF. CDR3 DNA: TGTGCCAGCAGTCCCCCCGGACAGGGGAACTATGGCTACACCTTC.

This clone showed up just once. The chain employs TRBV9 and TRBJ1-4; D is perhaps TRBD1 (6 bases). The CDR3 extends over 16 amino acids. The ends were cut back, 2 bases at V and 6 bases at J, with 17 bases in the middle. Germline V gene sequence: CDR1 SGDLS, CDR2 YYNGEE. Here the CDR3 reads CASSVLPGGPDEKLFF. The CDR3 nucleotides read TGTGCCAGCAGCGTCCTCCCCGGGGGGCCCGATGAAAAACTGTTTTTT. The full variable domain, completed using reference TRBV9 and TRBJ1-4, is DSGVTQTPKHLITATGQRVTLRCSPRSGDLSVYWYQQSLDQGLQFLIQYYNGEERAKGNILERFSAQQFPDLHSELNLSSLELGDSALYFCASSVLPGGPDEKLFFGSGTQLSVL.

This sequence joins TRBV5-3 and TRBJ2-7; D is undetermined. TRBV5-3 falls under the ORF class, with uncertain function. The CDR3 contains 16 residues. The V end lost 1 base, the J end lost 2 bases, and 16 bases lay between the germline ends. CDR3 DNA sequence: TGTGCCAGAAGCTTGAATGCTCTTTTACGGGCCTACGAGCAGTACTTC. Encoded protein: CARSLNALLRAYEQYF.

This sequence joins TRBV6-6 and TRBJ2-3; TRBD1 aligns across 9 bases. CDR1 MNHNY and CDR2 SVGAGI come from the germline V gene (reference sequence). The CDR3 has 15 amino acids. V shed 0 bases, J shed 6 bases, and the junction held 4 bases outside the gene matches. CDR3 coding DNA: TGTGCCAGCAGTTACTCAGGGACAGGGACGGATACGCAGTATTTT. It is translated as CASSYSGTGTDTQYF.

This sequence joins TRBV6-5 and TRBJ1-2; tentatively, D is TRBD1 (5 bases). The CDR3 has 13 amino acids. Germline CDR1 and CDR2: MNHEY and SVGAGI. V was cut by 10 bases and J by 3 bases, with 15 bases left in between. The CDR3 protein is CATKDPRDYGYTF. As DNA, the CDR3 is TGTGCCACTAAGGACCCCAGGGACTATGGCTACACCTTC.

This clone was detected once. The V and J genes are TRBV7-9 and TRBJ2-1, with D maybe TRBD1 (6 bases). Trimming pared 5 bases from V and 5 bases from J, leaving 16 bases between. This CDR3 spans 15 amino acids. CDR1 SEHNR and CDR2 FQNEAQ come from the germline V gene (reference sequence). CDR3 bases: TGTGCCAGCAGCACATTATGGCAGGGGAACAATGAGCAGTTCTTC. Encoded protein: CASSTLWQGNNEQFF.